The sample holds many counts of the clone carrying this TCR beta chain. Antigen specificity is unknown. One entry per CDR3 protein results from TCRdb running MiXCR on the 5' RACE reads. The table has fewer than 350,000 distinct CDR3 sequences, approximately 19% seen once. Germline V gene sequence: CDR1 SGHDT, CDR2 YYEEEE. This CDR3 has 12 residues. Trimming removed 5 bases at V and 2 bases at J, with 7 bases between. The sample belongs to a study of T-cell memory formation after mild COVID-19. Study-wide results and limits: The appearance of some responding clones in pre-infection memory suggested that cross-reactive memory joined. Contracting clones, day 15 to 85, had balanced CD4/CD8, and later expanders favored CD4+. Of the contracting clones, CD4+ ones lay mainly in CM and EM, and CD8+ ones in EMRA.

The receptor was derived from a man in his late teens or twenties who had mild COVID-19 (a few samples of this study predate the infection). Cell type and time point are not known. The sequencing sample was made of PBMCs or a T cell subset sorted from them (not recorded which). The V and J genes are TRBV5-6 and TRBJ1-2; D is possibly TRBD1 (6 bases). As DNA, the CDR3 is TGTGCCAGCAGTCAGGGGAACTATGGCTACACCTTC. This translates into CASSQGNYGYTF.